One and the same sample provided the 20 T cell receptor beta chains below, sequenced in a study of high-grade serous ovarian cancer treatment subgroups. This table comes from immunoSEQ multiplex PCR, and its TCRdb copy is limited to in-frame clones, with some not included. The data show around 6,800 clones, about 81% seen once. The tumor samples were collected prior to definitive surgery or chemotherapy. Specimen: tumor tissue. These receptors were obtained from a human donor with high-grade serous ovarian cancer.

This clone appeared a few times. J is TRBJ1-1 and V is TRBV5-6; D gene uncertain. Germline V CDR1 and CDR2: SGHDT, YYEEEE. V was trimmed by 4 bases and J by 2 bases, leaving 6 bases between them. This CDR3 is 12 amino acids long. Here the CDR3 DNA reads TGTGCCAGCAGCCTGATCAACACTGAAGCTTTCTTT. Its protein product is CASSLINTEAFF. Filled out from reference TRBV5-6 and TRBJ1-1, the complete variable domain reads DAGVTQSPTHLIKTRGQQVTLRCSPKSGHDTVSWYQQALGQGPQFIFQYYEEEERQRGNFPDRFSGHQFPNYSSELNVNALLLGDSALYLCASSLINTEAFFGQGTRLTVV.

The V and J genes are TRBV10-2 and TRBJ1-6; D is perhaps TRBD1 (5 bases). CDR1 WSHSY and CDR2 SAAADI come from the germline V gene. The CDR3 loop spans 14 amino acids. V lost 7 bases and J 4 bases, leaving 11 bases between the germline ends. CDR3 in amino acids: CASMGAGYNSPLHF. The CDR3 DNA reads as TGCGCCAGCATGGGAGCAGGGTATAATTCACCCCTCCACTTT.

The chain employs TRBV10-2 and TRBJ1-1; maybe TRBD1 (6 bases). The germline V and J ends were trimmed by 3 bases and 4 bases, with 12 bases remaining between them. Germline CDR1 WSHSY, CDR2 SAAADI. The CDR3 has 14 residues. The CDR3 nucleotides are TGCGCCAGCAGTGAAGGGGGGGGTTTCACTGAAGCTTTCTTT. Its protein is CASSEGGGFTEAFF.

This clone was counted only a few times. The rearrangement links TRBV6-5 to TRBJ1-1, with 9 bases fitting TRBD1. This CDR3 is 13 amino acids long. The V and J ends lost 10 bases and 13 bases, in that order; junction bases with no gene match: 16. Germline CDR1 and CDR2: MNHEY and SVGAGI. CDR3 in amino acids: CAIRNSGTGKDFF. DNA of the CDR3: TGTGCCATCAGGAACTCCGGGACAGGGAAAGATTTCTTT.

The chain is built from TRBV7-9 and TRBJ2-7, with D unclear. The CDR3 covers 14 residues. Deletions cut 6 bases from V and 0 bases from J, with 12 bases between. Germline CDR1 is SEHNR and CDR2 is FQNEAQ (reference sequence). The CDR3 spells CASSPLSSSYEQYF. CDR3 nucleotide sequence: TGTGCCAGCAGTCCTCTCTCCAGCTCCTACGAGCAGTACTTC. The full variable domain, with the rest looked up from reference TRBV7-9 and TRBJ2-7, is DTGVSQNPRHKITKRGQNVTFRCDPISEHNRLYWYRQTLGQGPEFLTYFQNEAQLEKSRLLSDRFSAERPKGSFSTLEIQRTEQGDSAMYLCASSPLSSSYEQYFGPGTRLTVT.

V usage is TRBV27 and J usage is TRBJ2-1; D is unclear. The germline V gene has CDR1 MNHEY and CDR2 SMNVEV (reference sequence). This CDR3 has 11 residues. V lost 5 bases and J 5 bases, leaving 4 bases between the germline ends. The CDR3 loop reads CASSLNNEQFF. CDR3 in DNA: TGTGCCAGCAGTCTCAACAATGAGCAGTTCTTC.

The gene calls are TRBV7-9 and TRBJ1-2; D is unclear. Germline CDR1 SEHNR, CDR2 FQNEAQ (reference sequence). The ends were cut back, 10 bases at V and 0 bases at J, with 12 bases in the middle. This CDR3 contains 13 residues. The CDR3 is CAIVGYSNYGYTF. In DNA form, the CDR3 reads TGTGCCATCGTGGGTTATTCTAACTATGGCTACACCTTC.

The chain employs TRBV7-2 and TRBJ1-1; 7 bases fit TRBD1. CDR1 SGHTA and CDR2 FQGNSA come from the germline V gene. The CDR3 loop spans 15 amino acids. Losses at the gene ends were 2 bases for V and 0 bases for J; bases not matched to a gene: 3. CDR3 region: CASSLLGTVNTEAFF. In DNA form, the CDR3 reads TGTGCCAGCAGCTTACTAGGGACAGTGAACACTGAAGCTTTCTTT.

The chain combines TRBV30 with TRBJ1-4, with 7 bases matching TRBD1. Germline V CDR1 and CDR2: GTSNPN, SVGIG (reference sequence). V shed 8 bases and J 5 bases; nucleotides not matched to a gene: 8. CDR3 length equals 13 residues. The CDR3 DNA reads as TGTGCCGGTCGGGACAGCCAAAATGAAAAACTGTTTTTT. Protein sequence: CAGRDSQNEKLFF.

DNA of the CDR3: TGTGCCAGCAGCGTAGGCCTAGGGAATGAGCAGTTCTTC. Protein: CASSVGLGNEQFF. V gene TRBV9 combines with J gene TRBJ2-1; the D is unclear. In germline, CDR1 is SGDLS, CDR2 YYNGEE. The ends were cut back, 0 bases at V and 7 bases at J, with 8 bases in the middle. The CDR3 totals 13 residues.

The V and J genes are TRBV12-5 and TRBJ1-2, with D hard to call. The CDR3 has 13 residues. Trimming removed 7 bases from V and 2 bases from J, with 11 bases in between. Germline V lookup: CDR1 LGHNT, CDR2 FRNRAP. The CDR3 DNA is TGTGCTAGTGCCGCCGCGGGAAACTATGGCTACACCTTC. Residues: CASAAAGNYGYTF.

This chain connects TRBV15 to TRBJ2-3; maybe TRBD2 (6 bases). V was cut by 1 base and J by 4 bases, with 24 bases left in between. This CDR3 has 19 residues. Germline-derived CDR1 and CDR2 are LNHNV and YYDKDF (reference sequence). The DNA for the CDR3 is TGTGCCACCAGCAGAGGGTCTAATCCTAACGGGAGAGATGCAGATACGCAGTATTTT. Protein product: CATSRGSNPNGRDADTQYF.

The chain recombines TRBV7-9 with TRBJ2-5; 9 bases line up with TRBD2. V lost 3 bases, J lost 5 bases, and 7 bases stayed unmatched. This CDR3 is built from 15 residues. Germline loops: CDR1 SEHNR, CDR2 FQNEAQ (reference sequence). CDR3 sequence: CASSFGSGSVETQYF. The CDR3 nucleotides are TGTGCCAGCAGCTTTGGTAGCGGGAGTGTTGAGACCCAGTACTTC.

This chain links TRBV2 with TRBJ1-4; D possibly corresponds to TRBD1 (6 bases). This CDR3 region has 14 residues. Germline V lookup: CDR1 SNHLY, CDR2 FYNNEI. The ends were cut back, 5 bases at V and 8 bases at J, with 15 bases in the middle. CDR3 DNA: TGTGCCAGCAGTCTTAAGGGGGAAAGGGAAAAACTGTTTTTT. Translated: CASSLKGEREKLFF.

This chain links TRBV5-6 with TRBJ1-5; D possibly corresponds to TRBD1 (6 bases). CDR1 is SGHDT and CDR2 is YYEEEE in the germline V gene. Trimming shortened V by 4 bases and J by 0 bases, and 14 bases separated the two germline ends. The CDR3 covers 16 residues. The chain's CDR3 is CASSGGGPYSNQPQHF. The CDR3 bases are TGTGCCAGCAGCGGCGGGGGCCCCTATAGCAATCAGCCCCAGCATTTT.

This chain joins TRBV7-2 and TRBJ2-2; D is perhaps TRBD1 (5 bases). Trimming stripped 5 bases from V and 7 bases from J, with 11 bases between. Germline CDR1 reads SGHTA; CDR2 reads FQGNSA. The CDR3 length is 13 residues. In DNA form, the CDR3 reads TGTGCCAGCAGCCTCCAGGGAAACGGGGAGCTGTTTTTT. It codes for CASSLQGNGELFF.

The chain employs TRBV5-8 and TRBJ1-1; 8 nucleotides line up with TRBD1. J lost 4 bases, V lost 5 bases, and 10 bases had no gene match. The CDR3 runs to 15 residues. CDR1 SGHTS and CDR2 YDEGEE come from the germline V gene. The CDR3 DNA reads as TGTGCCAGCAGACCACAGGGGGTGGGCGGCACTGAAGCTTTCTTT. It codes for CASRPQGVGGTEAFF.

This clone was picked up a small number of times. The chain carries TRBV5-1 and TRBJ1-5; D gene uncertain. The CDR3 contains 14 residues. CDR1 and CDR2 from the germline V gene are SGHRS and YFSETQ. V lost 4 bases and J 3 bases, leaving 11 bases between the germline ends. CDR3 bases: TGCGCCAGCAGCCCTTCAGGAGACAATCAGCCCCAGCATTTT. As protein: CASSPSGDNQPQHF.

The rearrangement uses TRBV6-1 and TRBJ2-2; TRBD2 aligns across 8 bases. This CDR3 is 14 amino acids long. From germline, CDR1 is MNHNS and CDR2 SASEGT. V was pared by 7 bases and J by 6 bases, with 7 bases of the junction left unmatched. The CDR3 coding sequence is TGTGCCAGCACGGGGGGGGCCGTAGCCGGGGAGCTGTTTTTT. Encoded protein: CASTGGAVAGELFF.

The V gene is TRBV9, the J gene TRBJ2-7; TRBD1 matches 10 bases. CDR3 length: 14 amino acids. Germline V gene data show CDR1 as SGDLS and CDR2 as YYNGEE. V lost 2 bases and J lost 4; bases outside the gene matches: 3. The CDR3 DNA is TGTGCCAGCAGCGTCGGGACAGGGGTATACGAGCAGTACTTC. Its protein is CASSVGTGVYEQYF.